This TCR beta chain was captured by sequencing in a study of CD8 T cells in ankylosing spondylitis. Study observations and caveats: Among TCR beta sequences, a motif of several highly homologous variants appeared characteristic of ankylosing spondylitis blood. Some motif variants had been reported before (in reactive arthritis synovial fluid and blood).

This clonotype was seen at least ten times. As yet, its antigen is unknown. Libraries for TCR beta were made by quantitative 5'-RACE with molecular barcodes. TCRdb used MiXCR to reprocess the 5' RACE reads, holding one entry per CDR3 protein. The repertoire consists of about 140,000 distinct CDR3 sequences, with 7.5% to 9.5% occurring once and the leading ten covering 6% to 8%. Source material: synovial fluid, either unsorted or a sorted T cell fraction (not recorded which). The clonotype originates from a male donor with ankylosing spondylitis.

CDR3 residues: CASSGDGYTF. The CDR3 DNA follows: TGTGCCAGCAGCGGGGATGGCTACACCTTC. The rearrangement uses TRBV6-5 and TRBJ1-2; D unresolved. Germline CDR1 and CDR2: MNHEY and SVGAGI. The germline V and J ends were trimmed by 6 bases and 6 bases, with 5 bases remaining between them. This CDR3 comprises 10 residues.